One and the same sample provided the 3 T cell receptor beta chains below, sequenced in a study of blood T cell repertoires in COVID-19. Method: immunoSEQ multiplex PCR; TCRdb's copy keeps in-frame clones and lacks some. This sample carries about 210,000 clones, 70% to 90% of them seen once, and the ten largest clones take just under 25%. The sequencing input was PBMCs or T cells enriched from blood (not recorded which). These receptors originate from a middle-aged woman in a cohort exposed to, infected with or recovered from COVID-19 (not recorded which).

The chain has TRBV5-1 and TRBJ2-2; 11 bases agree with TRBD1. Germline values: CDR1 SGHRS, CDR2 YFSETQ. The CDR3 consists of 15 residues. Trimming at V came to 6 bases and at J to 8 bases, leaving 9 bases not matched to a gene. CDR3 in amino acids: CASTPGQGVIGELFF. Written as DNA, the CDR3 is TGCGCCAGCACCCCGGGACAGGGGGTAATTGGGGAGCTGTTTTTT.

CDR3 amino acids: CASSLQDTGTEAFF. In DNA, the CDR3 is TGCGCCAGCAGCCTCCAAGATACCGGGACTGAAGCTTTCTTT. The rearrangement joins TRBV4-1 to TRBJ1-1; unclear D gene. Trimming pared 4 bases from V and 5 bases from J, leaving 14 bases between. Germline V gene sequence: CDR1 MGHRA, CDR2 YSYEKL. This CDR3 is 14 amino acids long.

V and J are TRBV5-6 and TRBJ2-1; 9 bases are shared with TRBD1. The germline gives CDR1 SGHDT, CDR2 YYEEEE. The CDR3 sequence is 15 residues long. V lost 3 bases and J lost 0; bases outside the gene matches: 1. The DNA of the CDR3 is TGTGCCAGCAGCTCGACAGGGGGCTCCTACAATGAGCAGTTCTTC. This sequence encodes CASSSTGGSYNEQFF.